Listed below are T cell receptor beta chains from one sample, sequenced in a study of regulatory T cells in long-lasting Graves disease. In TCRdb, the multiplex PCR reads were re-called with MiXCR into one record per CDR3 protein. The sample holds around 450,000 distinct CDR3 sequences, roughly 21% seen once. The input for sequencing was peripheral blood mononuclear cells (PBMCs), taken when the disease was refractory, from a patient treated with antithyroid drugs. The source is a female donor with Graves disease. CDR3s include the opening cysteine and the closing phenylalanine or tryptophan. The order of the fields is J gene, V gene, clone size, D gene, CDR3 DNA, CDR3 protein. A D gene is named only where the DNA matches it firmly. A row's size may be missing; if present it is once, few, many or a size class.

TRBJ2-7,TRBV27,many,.,TGTGCCAGCAGTGCACGACTAGGGGCCTACGAGCAGTACTTC,CASSARLGAYEQYF
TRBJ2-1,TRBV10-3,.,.,TGTGCCATCAGTGATTCACAGGGTTCGAATGAGCAGTTCTTC,CAISDSQGSNEQFF
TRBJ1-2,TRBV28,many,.,TGTGCCAGCAGTACTTGGGGGAGCGGCTATGGCTACACCTTC,CASSTWGSGYGYTF
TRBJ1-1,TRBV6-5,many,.,TGTGCCAGCAGTTACTTGGACGGACTGAACACTGAAGCTTTCTTT,CASSYLDGLNTEAFF
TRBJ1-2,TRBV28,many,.,TGTGCCAGCAGTGGGGAGTGGGGCTATGGCTACACCTTC,CASSGEWGYGYTF
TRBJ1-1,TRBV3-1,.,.,TGTGCCAGCAGCCAATACCTTCCCGGGGCGGAGTGGGATGGTGAAGCTTTCTTT,CASSQYLPGAEWDGEAFF
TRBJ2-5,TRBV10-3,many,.,TGTGCCATCAGTGAGGACATGGGGGAGACCCAGTACTTC,CAISEDMGETQYF
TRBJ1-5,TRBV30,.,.,TGTGCCTGGTCGGGCCCGAATCAGCCCCAGCATTTT,CAWSGPNQPQHF
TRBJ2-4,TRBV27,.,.,TGTGCCAGCAAACTCACGGGCGCCAAAAACATTCAGTACTTC,CASKLTGAKNIQYF
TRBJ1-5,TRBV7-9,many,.,TGTGCCAGCAGCTCCGACCGATCAAATCAGCCCCAGCATTTT,CASSSDRSNQPQHF
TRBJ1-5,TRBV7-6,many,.,TGTGCCAGCAGCCCCGGATCCGATCAGCCCCAGCATTTT,CASSPGSDQPQHF
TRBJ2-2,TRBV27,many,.,TGTGCCAGCAGTTTGGAACAGGGGAACACCGGGGAGCTGTTTTTT,CASSLEQGNTGELFF
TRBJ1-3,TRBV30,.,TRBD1,TGTGCCTGGAGTGTAACAGAGGGACAGAGTCATTTT,CAWSVTEGQSHF
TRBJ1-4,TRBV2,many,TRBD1,TGTGCCAGCTCTCGGGACAGGGGTGCAACTAATGAAAAACTGTTTTTT,CASSRDRGATNEKLFF
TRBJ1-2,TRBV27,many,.,TGTGCCACAAAGTCTTCGGGGTTTTGGTATGGCTACACCTTC,CATKSSGFWYGYTF
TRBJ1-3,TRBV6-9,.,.,TGTGCCAGCAGTTACTCCCCAGGGGACGTCGGAAACACCATATATTTT,CASSYSPGDVGNTIYF
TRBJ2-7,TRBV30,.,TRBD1,TGTGCCTGGAGCCGAGGGGGCGGCTCCTACGAGCAGTACTTC,CAWSRGGGSYEQYF
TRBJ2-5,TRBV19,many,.,TGTGCCAGTTCCCGTTTAGGCGTACAAGAGACCCAGTACTTC,CASSRLGVQETQYF
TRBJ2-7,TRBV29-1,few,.,TGCAGCGTTGAGGGGGTGGGTGAGCAGTACTTC,CSVEGVGEQYF
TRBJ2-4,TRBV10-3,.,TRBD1,TGTGCCATCCCAGTCCCGGGACAGGCCCGACTAGCCAAAAACATTCAGTACTTC,CAIPVPGQARLAKNIQYF
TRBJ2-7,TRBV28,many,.,TGTGCCAGCCTAGGGGAGGAGTCCGTTCGGGAGCAGTACTTC,CASLGEESVREQYF
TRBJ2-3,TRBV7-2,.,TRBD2,TGTGCCAGCAGCTTCCCGGGGAGGGCGGATACGCAGTATTTT,CASSFPGRADTQYF
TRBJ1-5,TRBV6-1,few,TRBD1,TGTGCCAGCAGCCTAGGGACAGTTTATAGCAATCAGCCCCAGCATTTT,CASSLGTVYSNQPQHF
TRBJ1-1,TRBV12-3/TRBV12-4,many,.,TGTGCCAGCAGTTTGTTTGGGTCGGGGGTGGGTGAAGCTTTCTTT,CASSLFGSGVGEAFF
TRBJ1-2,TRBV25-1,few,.,TGTGTCAGCAGTGAATATATTCTTGGGGCAGAGGGGACGGGAGGCTACACCTTC,CVSSEYILGAEGTGGYTF
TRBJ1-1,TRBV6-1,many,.,TGTGCCAGCAGTGAAGGGTGGGGGGTAGCTTTCTTT,CASSEGWGVAFF
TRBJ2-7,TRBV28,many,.,TGTGCCAGCAGGGGACATTACTCCTACGAGCAGTACTTC,CASRGHYSYEQYF
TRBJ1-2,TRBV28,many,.,TGTGCCAGCACTTCGGGGGTTGGCTACACCTTC,CASTSGVGYTF
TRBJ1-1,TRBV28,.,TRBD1,TGTGCCAGCTCACCATCCGGGACAGGGAACACTGAAGCTTTCTTT,CASSPSGTGNTEAFF
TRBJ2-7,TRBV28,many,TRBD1,TGTGCCAGCAGTCGCACCCCCGACAGGGTCGGCGAGCAGTACTTC,CASSRTPDRVGEQYF
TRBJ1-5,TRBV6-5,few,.,TGTGCCAGCAGTTACCGGTACGGGCAGGGCCTCAATCAGCCCCAGCATTTT,CASSYRYGQGLNQPQHF
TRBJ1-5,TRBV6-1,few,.,TGTGCCAGCAGTGAAGAAGTCAGGGCTTTCAATCAGCCCCAGCATTTT,CASSEEVRAFNQPQHF
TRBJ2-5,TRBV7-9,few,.,TGTGCCAGCAGGAATTGGCCCGGGGAGACCCAGTACTTC,CASRNWPGETQYF
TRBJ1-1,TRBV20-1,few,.,TGCAGTGCTAGCCAGGCAGGGGTGAACACTGAAGCTTTCTTT,CSASQAGVNTEAFF
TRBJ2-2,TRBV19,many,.,TGTGCCAGTATGCGTCCCCTTCAGATAACCCCTTGGAACACCGGGGAGCTGTTTTTT,CASMRPLQITPWNTGELFF
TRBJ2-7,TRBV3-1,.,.,TGTGCCAGCAGCCAAGATGAAGGCGCCTACGAGCAGTACTTC,CASSQDEGAYEQYF
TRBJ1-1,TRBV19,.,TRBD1,TGTGCCAGTAGCCAGGCAGTCTTACAGGGGCCGGCGTACGTGAACACTGAAGCTTTCTTT,CASSQAVLQGPAYVNTEAFF
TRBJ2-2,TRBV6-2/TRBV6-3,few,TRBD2,TGTGCCAGCAGTTGGACTAGCGGGATGAACAAGGACGGGGAGCTGGTTTTT,CASSWTSGMNKDGELVF
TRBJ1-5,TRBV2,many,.,TGTGCCAGCAAGGGGGGACTTAGGAGCAATCAGCCCCAGCATTTT,CASKGGLRSNQPQHF
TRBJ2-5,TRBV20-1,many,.,TGCAGCCACCAGGACTTGATTAAAGAGACCCAGTACTTC,CSHQDLIKETQYF
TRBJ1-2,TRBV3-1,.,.,TGTGCCAGCAGCCACACGGGACACAACTATGGCTACACCTTC,CASSHTGHNYGYTF
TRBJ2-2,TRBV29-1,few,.,TGCAGCGCACACGGTAGTTCGAACACCGGGGAGCTGTTTTTT,CSAHGSSNTGELFF
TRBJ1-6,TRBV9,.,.,TGTGCCAGCAGCCCAGGACGGACAGTCATTAATTCACCCCTCCACTTT,CASSPGRTVINSPLHF
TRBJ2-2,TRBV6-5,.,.,TGTGCCGGCAGTTATGGGCCTAACACCGGGGAGCTGTTTTTT,CAGSYGPNTGELFF
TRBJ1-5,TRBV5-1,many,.,TGTGCCAGCAGCCCAACAGGGATCCAGCCCCAGCATTTT,CASSPTGIQPQHF
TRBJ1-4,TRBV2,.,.,TGTGCCAGCAGTCGGGACTTCGGGGAAAAACTGTTTTTT,CASSRDFGEKLFF
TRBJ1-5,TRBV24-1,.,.,TGTGCCACCACGTCGGACGCCCTCAGGCCCCAGCATTTT,CATTSDALRPQHF
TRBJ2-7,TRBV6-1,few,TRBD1,TGTGCCAGCCTCCCGCAGGGGGTCTACGAGCAGTACTTC,CASLPQGVYEQYF
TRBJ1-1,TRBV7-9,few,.,TGTGCCAGCCGTGGGGGGCATAACACTGAAGCTTTCTTT,CASRGGHNTEAFF
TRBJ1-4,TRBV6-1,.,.,TGTGCCAGCAGTGAGTTTGTATCGGATCGAAAACTGTTTTTT,CASSEFVSDRKLFF
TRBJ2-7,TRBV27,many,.,TGTGCCAGCAGCCGAAACATGATGGACTACGAGCAGTACTTC,CASSRNMMDYEQYF
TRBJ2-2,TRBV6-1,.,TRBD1,TGTGCCAGCAGTCCCGGTGGGACAGGCCGCGGAATCGGGGAGCTGTTTTTT,CASSPGGTGRGIGELFF
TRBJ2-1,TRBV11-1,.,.,TGTGCCAGCAGCCTGCGGGACTTACCTTACAATGAGCAGTTCTTC,CASSLRDLPYNEQFF
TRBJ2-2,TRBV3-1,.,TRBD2,TGTGCCAGCAGCCAAGATAACGGGGGGACCGGGGAGCTGTTTTTT,CASSQDNGGTGELFF
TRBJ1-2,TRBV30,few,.,TGTGCCTGGAGTGTGTCTTCGAACTATGGCTACACCTTC,CAWSVSSNYGYTF
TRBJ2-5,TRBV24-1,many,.,TGTGCCACCAGTGATTGGAGGGAGACCCAGTACTTC,CATSDWRETQYF
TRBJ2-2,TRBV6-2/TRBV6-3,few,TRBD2,TGTGCCAGCAGTTACTCGGCGGGGGAGGTTACCGGGGAGCTGTTTTTT,CASSYSAGEVTGELFF
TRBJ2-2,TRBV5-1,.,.,TGCGCCAGCAGCTTTCAGGGGGGATCGAACACCGGGGAGCTGTTTTTT,CASSFQGGSNTGELFF
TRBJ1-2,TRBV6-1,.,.,TGTGCCAGCAGTGAGACCCAGGGTCCCTATGGCTACACCTTC,CASSETQGPYGYTF